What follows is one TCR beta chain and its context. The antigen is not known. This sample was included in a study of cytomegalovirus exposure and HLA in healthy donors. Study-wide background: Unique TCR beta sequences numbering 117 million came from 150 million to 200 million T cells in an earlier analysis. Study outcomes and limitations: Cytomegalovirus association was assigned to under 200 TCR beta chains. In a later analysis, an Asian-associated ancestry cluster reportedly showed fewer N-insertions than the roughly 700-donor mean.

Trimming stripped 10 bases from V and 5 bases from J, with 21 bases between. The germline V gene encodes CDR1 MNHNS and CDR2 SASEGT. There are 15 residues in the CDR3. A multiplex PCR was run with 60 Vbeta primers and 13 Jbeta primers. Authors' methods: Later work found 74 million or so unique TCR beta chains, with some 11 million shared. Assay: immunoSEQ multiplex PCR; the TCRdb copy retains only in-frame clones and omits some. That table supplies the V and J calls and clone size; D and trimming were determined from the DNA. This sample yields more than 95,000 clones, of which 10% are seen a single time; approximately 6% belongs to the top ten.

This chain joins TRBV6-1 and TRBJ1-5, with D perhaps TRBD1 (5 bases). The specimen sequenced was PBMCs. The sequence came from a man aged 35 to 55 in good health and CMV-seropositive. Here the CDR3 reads CANSHPWGGDQPQHF. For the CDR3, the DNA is TGTGCCAACTCTCACCCTTGGGGAGGGGATCAGCCCCAGCATTTT.